A selection of T cell receptor beta chains follows, all from one sample in a study of long-term antiretroviral therapy in people with HIV. Assay: immunoSEQ multiplex PCR; the TCRdb copy retains only in-frame clones and omits some. The sample records fewer than 30,000 clones, roughly 87% being singletons. The sample in question was unsorted PBMCs, obtained 1.8 years before starting antiretroviral therapy. All receptors come from a man in his fifties or sixties with HIV. CDR3s include the opening cysteine and the closing phenylalanine or tryptophan. D genes are given only for firm matches. For some rows the clone size is stated as once, few or many, or as a class when expanded; others skip it.

d_gene,abundance,j_gene,v_gene,CDR3nt,CDR3aa
.,.,TRBJ1-4,TRBV7-9,TGTGCCAGCAGCTTAGGCAGGCCTAATGAAAAACTGTTTTTT,CASSLGRPNEKLFF
.,.,TRBJ2-7,TRBV6-5,TGTGCCAGCAGTTTGGCAGGGCCATACGAGCAGTACTTC,CASSLAGPYEQYF
.,.,TRBJ2-5,TRBV6-6,TGTGCCAGCAGCCCAGGAGCGGGCATTTGGACCCAGTACTTC,CASSPGAGIWTQYF
.,.,TRBJ1-3,TRBV5-6,TGTGCCAGCAGCCGTAGGGGGAGCCTTAACACCATATATTTT,CASSRRGSLNTIYF
TRBD1,.,TRBJ1-2,TRBV27,TGTGCCAGCAGTCCCCAGGGACAGGGGCGACACAACCATGGCTACACCTTC,CASSPQGQGRHNHGYTF
TRBD1,.,TRBJ2-7,TRBV6-5,TGTGCCAGCCGTCCTGGGACAGGATCCTACGAGCAGTACTTC,CASRPGTGSYEQYF
.,.,TRBJ2-3,TRBV7-3,TGTGCCAGCAGCTTCGGCCAACGAGATACGCAGTATTTT,CASSFGQRDTQYF
TRBD2,.,TRBJ2-1,TRBV5-1,TGCGCCAGCAGCTTCGGGGGGATTTACAATGAGCAGTTCTTC,CASSFGGIYNEQFF
TRBD2,once,TRBJ2-1,TRBV7-9,TGTGCCAGCAGCTTGACTAGCGGAAACAATGAGCAGTTCTTC,CASSLTSGNNEQFF
.,.,TRBJ2-7,TRBV19,TGTGCCAGTTCGGACAGAACAAATTACGAGCAGTACTTC,CASSDRTNYEQYF
TRBD1,.,TRBJ1-1,TRBV4-1,TGCGCCAGCAGCCGGGGACAGGGGGCGGTTTGTACTGAAGCTTTCTTT,CASSRGQGAVCTEAFF
TRBD2,.,TRBJ2-7,TRBV6-4,TGTGCCAGCAGTGACTCGGGCCAGCGGGGGGGCCCCTACGAGCAGTACTTC,CASSDSGQRGGPYEQYF
TRBD2,.,TRBJ2-2,TRBV9,TGTGCCAGCAGCGTAGTGGCACTAGCGGGGGGTCCGAACACCGGGGAGCTGTTTTTT,CASSVVALAGGPNTGELFF
TRBD1,.,TRBJ1-1,TRBV18,TGTGCCAGCTCACCGGGACAGGGGACTGAAGCTTTCTTT,CASSPGQGTEAFF
TRBD2,.,TRBJ2-1,TRBV5-4,TGTGCCAGCAGCTCCGGGACTAGGCAGTTCTTC,CASSSGTRQFF
TRBD1,once,TRBJ2-7,TRBV6-1,TGTGCCAGCAGTGGCGCATATCGAGGACAGGTTATATCCTACGAGCAGTACTTC,CASSGAYRGQVISYEQYF
TRBD1,.,TRBJ2-2,TRBV6-6,TGTGCCAGCACTCCGGGACAGAGCACCGGGGAGCTGTTTTTT,CASTPGQSTGELFF
.,.,TRBJ1-3,TRBV7-2,TGTGCCAGCAGCTTACGGCAGGGTTACACCATATATTTT,CASSLRQGYTIYF
.,.,TRBJ1-1,TRBV6-6,TGTGCCAGCAGTTTTCCTTACGGGAGCTTGAACACTGAAGCTTTCTTT,CASSFPYGSLNTEAFF
.,.,TRBJ1-3,TRBV9,TGTGCCAGCAGCGGACAGTTTGAAAACACCATATATTTT,CASSGQFENTIYF
.,.,TRBJ2-7,TRBV7-2,TGTGCCAGCAGCTTAGTTCTGGATTCCTCGGGGTACGAGCAGTACTTC,CASSLVLDSSGYEQYF
TRBD2,once,TRBJ2-1,TRBV5-1,TGCGCCAGCAGCTTTAGCGGGAGCCCCTACAATGAGCAGTTCTTC,CASSFSGSPYNEQFF
.,.,TRBJ1-2,TRBV5-1,TGCGCCAGCAGCCCCATGAGGGACTATGGCTACACCTTC,CASSPMRDYGYTF
TRBD1,.,TRBJ2-3,TRBV25-1,TGTGCCAGCAGTGGAGGGACAGGGAGTAACACAGATACGCAGTATTTT,CASSGGTGSNTDTQYF
TRBD1,.,TRBJ2-7,TRBV19,TGTGCCAGTAGTCCTTGGCAGGGGGCGCTTCGGAACGAGCAGTACTTC,CASSPWQGALRNEQYF
.,.,TRBJ2-2,TRBV7-2,TGTGCCAGCAGGGCCGACACTAGGGCTGAATACGGGGAGCTGTTTTTT,CASRADTRAEYGELFF
.,.,TRBJ2-3,TRBV20-1,TGCAGTGCTAGTAAGGGAGATACGCAGTATTTT,CSASKGDTQYF
.,.,TRBJ1-1,TRBV4-1,TGCGCCAGCAGCAGATCGGGGGGGTCGGGGACTGAAGCTTTCTTT,CASSRSGGSGTEAFF
.,once,TRBJ2-7,TRBV7-9,TGTGCCAGCAGCCAGAACAGGTACGAGCAGTACTTC,CASSQNRYEQYF
TRBD2,.,TRBJ2-5,TRBV5-1,TGCGCCAGCAGCTTGACCGGCCGAGCGGGGATCGGGGAGACCCAGTACTTC,CASSLTGRAGIGETQYF
.,.,TRBJ2-3,TRBV5-1,TGCGCCAGCAGCGTCACAGATACGCAGTATTTT,CASSVTDTQYF
TRBD1,.,TRBJ1-2,TRBV4-3,TGCGCCAGCAGCCAAGTGAACAGGGGGCTGGACTATGGCTACACCTTC,CASSQVNRGLDYGYTF
TRBD1,once,TRBJ1-1,TRBV29-1,TGCAGCGTTGATCGACAGGGGGGCACTGAAGCTTTCTTT,CSVDRQGGTEAFF
TRBD1,.,TRBJ2-5,TRBV4-1,TGCGCCAGCAGCCTAAGGGGGTCCGGGACAGTTCAAGAGACCCAGTACTTC,CASSLRGSGTVQETQYF
TRBD2,.,TRBJ2-5,TRBV5-4,TGTGCCAGCAGCTCGCCGGGACTAGCGGGACAAGAGACCCAGTACTTC,CASSSPGLAGQETQYF
TRBD2,.,TRBJ2-5,TRBV10-3,TGTGCCATCACGGGGGGGATAGGAGAGACCCAGTACTTC,CAITGGIGETQYF
.,.,TRBJ1-6,TRBV15,TGTGCCACCAGCAGACAGGGGTCTTCACCCCTCCACTTT,CATSRQGSSPLHF
.,once,TRBJ1-4,TRBV5-6,TGTGCCAGCAGCTTGGTACAGAATGAAAAACTGTTTTTT,CASSLVQNEKLFF
TRBD1,.,TRBJ2-7,TRBV9,TGTGCCAGCAGCGGTCGAGGGGGCCTCGTCGAGCAGTACTTC,CASSGRGGLVEQYF
.,.,TRBJ1-3,TRBV5-1,TGCGCCAGCAGCTTGCAGGCCTTCTCTGGAAACACCATATATTTT,CASSLQAFSGNTIYF
TRBD1,once,TRBJ1-1,TRBV7-2,TGTGCCAGCAGCAAGATGACAGGGGGCTTGACTGAAGCTTTCTTT,CASSKMTGGLTEAFF
.,.,TRBJ2-5,TRBV18,TGTGCCAGCTCACCGCCGGCGGGGGAGACCCAGTACTTC,CASSPPAGETQYF
.,.,TRBJ1-2,TRBV30,TGTGCCTGGAACCCGACGGGGGGTTCCTATGGCTACACCTTC,CAWNPTGGSYGYTF